This T cell receptor (beta chain) is drawn from a study of naive and memory T cell subsets. General study points: TCR counts from RNA may reflect activation-linked expression changes.

Of note for this clonotype: Antigen: not known.

The beta constant-region primer was an equimolar mix of two oligonucleotides covering TRBC1 and TRBC2. Four rounds of PCR amplified the ligated cDNA using nested alpha and beta constant-region primers plus SP2. MiXCR was run by TCRdb on the UMI-ligation and nested PCR reads, yielding one entry per CDR3 protein. The sample consists of tens of thousands of distinct CDR3 sequences, about 10% of them appearing once. J was trimmed by 7 bases and V by 0 bases; bases with no gene match: 6. This CDR3 is built from 16 residues. The germline V gene encodes CDR1 MNHEY and CDR2 SMNVEV (reference sequence). Sequences were obtained from naive CD8+ T cells from blood. The source of this sequence is a human donor in good health. This sequence joins TRBV27 and TRBJ2-1, with TRBD2 matching over 10 bases. CDR3 DNA: TGTGCCAGCAGTTTATCGCGGGTAGCGGGAGGAAATGAGCAGTTCTTC. This sequence encodes CASSLSRVAGGNEQFF.